The 24 T cell receptor beta chains in this list originate from one sample, sequenced in a study of T cell repertoires in cytomegalovirus infection. Their recognized antigens are unknown. TCRdb analysed the reads with MiXCR anew, one entry per CDR3 protein. Altogether 650,000 to 900,000 distinct CDR3 sequences are present, approximately 32% being singletons, with the ten largest covering about an eighth. Here the sequenced sample was cultured CD8+ T cells from PBMCs, taken from culture after CMV antigen stimulation. The source of these receptors is a human donor in good health (CMV status not recorded). Some clones in this sample may be carry-over from other donors' samples.

The chain uses TRBV27 and TRBJ1-2; TRBD1 aligns across 9 bases. This CDR3 region has 15 residues. Germline CDR1 reads MNHEY; CDR2 reads SMNVEV (reference sequence). V lost 10 bases, J lost 5 bases, and 14 bases stayed unmatched. CDR3: CANSKLQGALYGYTF. CDR3 bases: TGTGCCAACAGCAAATTACAGGGGGCGCTTTATGGCTACACCTTC.

This clonotype was counted only a few times. The gene calls are TRBV7-9 and TRBJ2-1, with 7 bases matching TRBD2. Germline V gives CDR1 SEHNR, CDR2 FQNEAQ (reference sequence). The CDR3 extends over 16 amino acids. Germline trimming cut 5 bases from V and 8 bases from J; bases unmatched to any gene: 15. The CDR3 DNA reads as TGTGCCAGCAGCCCCGACGGGAGGTCCAGTTTCGATGAGCAGTTCTTC. It codes for CASSPDGRSSFDEQFF.

The V call is TRBV15, the J call TRBJ1-1; 8 bases fit TRBD1. The CDR3 runs 15 residues. The ends lost 1 base at V and 10 bases at J; junction bases unmatched: 11. Germline V CDR1 and CDR2: LNHNV, YYDKDF (reference sequence). CDR3 amino acids: CATSRVTQGDGGAFF. CDR3 sequence (DNA): TGTGCCACCAGCAGAGTAACACAGGGGGATGGTGGAGCTTTCTTT.

This clonotype was seen many times. This chain links TRBV7-9 with TRBJ2-1; possibly TRBD1 for D (5 bases). This CDR3 spans 16 amino acids. Per the germline V gene, CDR1 is SEHNR and CDR2 is FQNEAQ (reference sequence). V lost 1 base and J lost 4, with 14 bases in between. CDR3 sequence reads: CASSLGTRGPYNEQFF. For the CDR3, the DNA is TGTGCCAGCAGCTTAGGGACAAGGGGCCCTTACAATGAGCAGTTCTTC.

The rearrangement links TRBV6-2 or TRBV6-3 to TRBJ2-3; a weak D match, TRBD2 (7 bases). Per the germline V gene, CDR1 is MNHEY and CDR2 is SVGEGT. The CDR3 extends over 14 amino acids. The germline V and J ends were trimmed by 10 bases and 2 bases, with 16 bases remaining between them. In nucleotides, the CDR3 is TGTGCCACCGAAGGGGGGGGGTCCACAGATACGCAGTATTTT. This codes for CATEGGGSTDTQYF.

The J gene is TRBJ2-7, the V gene TRBV7-9, with D perhaps TRBD2 (6 bases). Per germline, CDR1 SEHNR and CDR2 FQNEAQ (reference sequence). The CDR3 contains 14 residues. Trimming removed 3 bases at V and 2 bases at J, with 11 bases between. CDR3 sequence reads: CASSFAGLAYEQYF. The CDR3 DNA sequence: TGTGCCAGCAGCTTCGCGGGACTGGCCTACGAGCAGTACTTC.

In its sample, this clonotype was seen a few times. The chain links TRBV29-1 to TRBJ1-2; a possible D gene is TRBD1 (6 bases). Trimming stripped 5 bases from V and 5 bases from J, with 15 bases between. CDR1 and CDR2 from the germline V gene are SQVTM and ANQGSEA. There are 13 residues in the CDR3. The CDR3: CSVPRTETYGYTF. The CDR3 DNA reads TGCAGCGTTCCAAGGACAGAGACTTATGGCTACACCTTC.

This clonotype was detected a few times. The chain employs TRBV20-1 and TRBJ1-1; D unclear. Looked up from germline, CDR1 is DFQATT and CDR2 is SNEGSKA (reference sequence). The CDR3 has 14 amino acids. Deletions cut 2 bases from V and 1 base from J, with 11 bases between. In DNA form, the CDR3 reads TGCAGTGCTAGACCCAGGCAGTGGAACACTGAAGCTTTCTTT. It specifies CSARPRQWNTEAFF.

This chain uses TRBV4-1 with TRBJ1-2; TRBD1 matches at 10 bases. Losses at the gene ends were 4 bases for V and 8 bases for J; bases not matched to a gene: 4. The germline gives CDR1 MGHRA, CDR2 YSYEKL. CDR3 length equals 13 residues. CDR3 DNA sequence: TGCGCCAGCAGCCGCGGACAGGGGGGAGGCTACACCTTC. The encoded protein is CASSRGQGGGYTF.

Only a few counts were recorded for this clonotype. The chain uses TRBV19 and TRBJ1-1, with D maybe TRBD1 (5 bases). The CDR3 is made up of 15 amino acids. V lost 5 bases, J lost 4 bases, and 17 bases lay in between. CDR1 LNHDA and CDR2 SQIVND come from the germline V gene (reference sequence). DNA of the CDR3: TGTGCCAGTAGTGTCGGGGGGGTTCAGGGCACTGAAGCTTTCTTT. It encodes CASSVGGVQGTEAFF.

In this sample, this clonotype turned up a few times. The rearrangement joins TRBV27 to TRBJ2-1; TRBD2 agrees at 10 bases. This CDR3 has 15 residues. V dropped 3 bases and J dropped 8; count of bases not matched to a gene: 7. From germline, CDR1 is MNHEY and CDR2 SMNVEV (reference sequence). CDR3 amino acids: CASSFSGGRVDEQFF. For the CDR3, the DNA is TGTGCCAGCAGTTTTAGCGGGGGGCGGGTCGATGAGCAGTTCTTC.

Concerning this clonotype itself: Relative to the germline gene, one junction end is altered; a read error may explain this. The J gene is TRBJ2-5, the V gene TRBV5-6; TRBD2 agrees at 10 bases. Germline values: CDR1 SGHDT, CDR2 YYEEEE. The CDR3 runs 18 residues. The CDR3, as DNA: TGTGGCAGCAGCCCAGACATTGTAGCGGGGGGTTCGGAAGAGACCCAGTACTTC. Protein product: CGSSPDIVAGGSEETQYF.

In its sample, this clonotype was seen many times. This chain links TRBV6-4 with TRBJ2-3; possible D gene TRBD2, 7 bases. Germline values: CDR1 MRHNA, CDR2 SNTAGT. CDR3 length: 15 amino acids. Between the trimmed V and J ends, which lost 3 bases and 4 bases, there was a span of 14 bases. The CDR3 reads CASSEVGGASDTQYF. CDR3 nucleotides: TGTGCCAGCAGTGAAGTAGGGGGGGCATCAGATACGCAGTATTTT.

This clonotype was counted only a few times. The rearrangement joins TRBV5-6 to TRBJ2-7, with D uncertain. Germline V gene lookup returns CDR1 SGHDT and CDR2 YYEEEE. The CDR3 covers 11 residues. V was trimmed by 4 bases and J by 7 bases, leaving 9 bases between them. The CDR3 spells CASSLKKEQYV. The DNA for the CDR3 is TGTGCCAGCAGCCTTAAGAAAGAGCAGTACGTC.

This clonotype has a count of ten or more. V is TRBV7-2 and J is TRBJ1-5, with D perhaps TRBD1 (5 bases). Trimming removed 1 base at V and 4 bases at J, with 8 bases between. CDR1 is SGHTA and CDR2 is FQGNSA in the germline V gene. The CDR3 is 14 amino acids. The CDR3 region has the DNA TGTGCCAGCAGCTTAGTTCAGGGTAATCAGCCCCAGCATTTT. Translation gives CASSLVQGNQPQHF.

As for this clonotype: A much larger clone differs from this one at a single base, so this may be a read error. The rearrangement joins TRBV7-2 to TRBJ2-1, with a possible D match to TRBD1 (7 bases). This CDR3 is built from 16 residues. Trimming stripped 3 bases from V and 2 bases from J, with 14 bases between. In germline, CDR1 is SGHTA, CDR2 FQGNSA. The CDR3 nucleotides are TGTGCCAGCAGCTTGAGGAGGGGGCCAACCTACAATGAGCAGTTCTTC. It specifies CASSLRRGPTYNEQFF.

J is TRBJ1-6 and V is TRBV12-3 or TRBV12-4; no clear D gene. The CDR3 is 19 residues long. The V and J ends lost 3 bases and 1 base respectively, with 19 bases between them. CDR3 sequence: CASSFSEDLSRSYNSPLHF. In nucleotides, the CDR3 is TGTGCCAGCAGTTTCAGTGAAGACCTCAGCAGGTCCTATAATTCACCCCTCCACTTT.

This clonotype has at least ten counts. The V call is TRBV7-6, the J call TRBJ2-1; TRBD1 agrees at 9 bases. The CDR3 is 17 residues long. V dropped 0 bases and J dropped 3; count of bases not matched to a gene: 6. The germline CDR1 and CDR2 sequences are SGHVS and FNYEAQ. The CDR3 is CASSLASGQGYYNEQFF. The CDR3 region has the DNA TGTGCCAGCAGCTTAGCGTCGGGACAGGGATACTACAATGAGCAGTTCTTC.

The chain is built from TRBV28 and TRBJ1-2, with D perhaps TRBD1 (6 bases). The CDR3 consists of 14 residues. Looked up from germline, CDR1 is MDHEN and CDR2 is SYDVKM. Trimming pared 5 bases from V and 6 bases from J, leaving 16 bases between. The CDR3 DNA sequence: TGTGCCAGCAGTGCGCACAGGGTCGTGGATGGCTACACCTTC. This translates into CASSAHRVVDGYTF.

There are many counts of this clonotype. The chain joins TRBV7-6 to TRBJ2-1; TRBD1 aligns across 8 bases. The V and J ends lost 1 base and 5 bases, in that order; junction bases with no gene match: 4. Per the germline V gene, CDR1 is SGHVS and CDR2 is FNYEAQ. There are 15 residues in the CDR3. This CDR3 is CASSLEQGVHNEQFF. CDR3 nucleotides: TGTGCCAGCAGCTTAGAACAGGGGGTCCACAATGAGCAGTTCTTC.

V usage is TRBV5-4 and J usage is TRBJ2-1; 9 bases fit TRBD2. Germline lookup yields CDR1 SGHNT and CDR2 YYREEE (reference sequence). The CDR3 consists of 15 residues. After removal of 4 bases from V and 0 bases from J, the junction contained 2 bases not matched to a gene. In DNA form, the CDR3 reads TGTGCCAGCAGCCGCGGGGGGGTCTCCTACAATGAGCAGTTCTTC. Translating gives CASSRGGVSYNEQFF.

This clonotype was observed a handful of times. The chain links TRBV11-1 to TRBJ2-1, with a possible D match to TRBD1 (6 bases). Germline CDR1 is SGHAT and CDR2 is FQDESV (reference sequence). V lost 5 bases to trimming and J lost 5 bases, with 10 bases between them. There are 13 residues in the CDR3. This CDR3 is CASSPGQHNEQFF. The CDR3 nucleotides are TGTGCCAGCAGCCCAGGACAGCACAATGAGCAGTTCTTC.

In its sample, this clonotype was seen a few times. The chain links TRBV19 to TRBJ1-5; no reliable D call. The V gene's germline CDR1 is LNHDA and CDR2 SQIVND (reference sequence). V lost 3 bases, J lost 0 bases, and 24 bases lay in between. The CDR3 extends over 20 amino acids. The CDR3, as DNA: TGTGCCAGTAGTATTGGGAAGCTATTCAACATAAAATATAGCAATCAGCCCCAGCATTTT. It is translated as CASSIGKLFNIKYSNQPQHF.

This clonotype has only a few counts. This chain uses TRBV19 with TRBJ1-6; D perhaps matches TRBD1 (5 bases). This CDR3 comprises 13 residues. Trimming took 9 bases from V and 7 from J, leaving 13 bases between them. From germline, CDR1 is LNHDA and CDR2 SQIVND (reference sequence). The CDR3 sequence is CASSGTSNSPLHF. The CDR3 DNA follows: TGTGCCAGCTCCGGGACCTCGAATTCACCCCTCCACTTT. Based on the CDR3 plus reference TRBV19 and TRBJ1-6, the full variable domain is DGGITQSPKYLFRKEGQNVTLSCEQNLNHDAMYWYRQDPGQGLRLIYYSQIVNDFQKGDIAEGYSVSREKKESFPLTVTSAQKNPTAFYLCASSGTSNSPLHFGNGTRLTVT.